This is a list of T cell receptor beta chains from one sample in a study of CD8+CD57+ T cells in acquired aplastic anemia. TCRdb used MiXCR to reprocess the reads, holding one entry per CDR3 protein. The sample records 150,000 to 200,000 distinct CDR3 sequences, approximately 45% being singletons. Specimen: sorted CD4+, CD8+, or CD8+CD57+ T cells (not recorded which) from PBMCs. The receptors here all came from a human donor in good health. CDR3s leave out the opening cysteine and the closing phenylalanine or tryptophan. A row's size may be missing; if present it is once, few, many or a size class.

j_gene: TRBJ2-7
abundance: NA
v_gene: TRBV5-5
CDR3aa: ASSPGLAGQLQY

j_gene: TRBJ1-3
abundance: NA
v_gene: TRBV3-1
CDR3aa: ASSQGTGNTIY

j_gene: TRBJ2-7
abundance: NA
v_gene: TRBV29-1
CDR3aa: SVETIYEQY

j_gene: TRBJ1-1
abundance: NA
v_gene: TRBV9
CDR3aa: ASSSGTGVEAF

j_gene: TRBJ2-1
abundance: NA
v_gene: TRBV12-3/TRBV12-4
CDR3aa: ASSIGLAGGNEQF

j_gene: TRBJ2-7
abundance: few
v_gene: TRBV20-1
CDR3aa: SASGSSSYEQY

j_gene: TRBJ1-5
abundance: many
v_gene: TRBV5-6
CDR3aa: ASSFSGRAQH

j_gene: TRBJ1-2
abundance: once
v_gene: TRBV10-3
CDR3aa: ANLTGGPENYGYT

j_gene: TRBJ2-1
abundance: once
v_gene: TRBV9
CDR3aa: ASSVELGNEQF

j_gene: TRBJ2-5
abundance: once
v_gene: TRBV24-1
CDR3aa: VTSDPDTLETQY

j_gene: TRBJ2-1
abundance: many
v_gene: TRBV7-7
CDR3aa: ASSSGTGGSNEQF

j_gene: TRBJ1-1
abundance: many
v_gene: TRBV29-1
CDR3aa: SVDLRDKGMNTEAF

j_gene: TRBJ2-7
abundance: NA
v_gene: TRBV7-2
CDR3aa: ASSVTGDVYEQY

j_gene: TRBJ2-5
abundance: NA
v_gene: TRBV2
CDR3aa: ASSDRTSQETQY

j_gene: TRBJ2-7
abundance: NA
v_gene: TRBV20-1
CDR3aa: SARRLLTYEQY

j_gene: TRBJ2-3
abundance: NA
v_gene: TRBV29-1
CDR3aa: SVGPGGTDTQY

j_gene: TRBJ2-7
abundance: NA
v_gene: TRBV19
CDR3aa: ASSLHHTGRYEQY

j_gene: TRBJ2-3
abundance: NA
v_gene: TRBV4-2
CDR3aa: ASSPLAGGGTDTQC

j_gene: TRBJ1-2
abundance: few
v_gene: TRBV24-1
CDR3aa: ATSDHRGRESYGYT

j_gene: TRBJ2-7
abundance: NA
v_gene: TRBV25-1
CDR3aa: ASSRRGTGLPYSYEQY

j_gene: TRBJ1-1
abundance: once
v_gene: TRBV15
CDR3aa: ATSREGRGGDTEAF

j_gene: TRBJ2-4
abundance: many
v_gene: TRBV20-1
CDR3aa: SALGQRGDIQY

j_gene: TRBJ1-1
abundance: many
v_gene: TRBV6-1
CDR3aa: ASRRDRRVNTEAF

j_gene: TRBJ2-7
abundance: many
v_gene: TRBV6-5
CDR3aa: ASSYMGSGGYEQY

j_gene: TRBJ2-5
abundance: once
v_gene: TRBV7-8
CDR3aa: ASSLDGGLETQY

j_gene: TRBJ1-2
abundance: NA
v_gene: TRBV2
CDR3aa: ASELGTVYYGYT

j_gene: TRBJ2-7
abundance: NA
v_gene: TRBV7-2
CDR3aa: ASSSGQGGRWQY

j_gene: TRBJ1-1
abundance: NA
v_gene: TRBV2
CDR3aa: ASSEVGEVHEAF

j_gene: TRBJ2-1
abundance: once
v_gene: TRBV4-2
CDR3aa: ASSQGDREQF

j_gene: TRBJ2-1
abundance: NA
v_gene: TRBV29-1
CDR3aa: SVEIPAPTYNEQF

j_gene: TRBJ2-1
abundance: NA
v_gene: TRBV5-1
CDR3aa: ASSLGWADEQF

j_gene: TRBJ2-1
abundance: many
v_gene: TRBV5-5
CDR3aa: ASTERISYNEQF

j_gene: TRBJ2-2
abundance: few
v_gene: TRBV6-1
CDR3aa: ASRDSGRTYTGELF

j_gene: TRBJ1-5
abundance: NA
v_gene: TRBV15
CDR3aa: ATSSNPRQPQH

j_gene: TRBJ2-1
abundance: NA
v_gene: TRBV28
CDR3aa: ASSTPYTVKGKQF

j_gene: TRBJ1-2
abundance: NA
v_gene: TRBV10-3
CDR3aa: AISESFMTGCGYGYT

j_gene: TRBJ2-7
abundance: many
v_gene: TRBV4-1
CDR3aa: ASSRDRGRGYEQY

j_gene: TRBJ2-1
abundance: few
v_gene: TRBV7-2
CDR3aa: ASSLTGSYNEQF

j_gene: TRBJ2-5
abundance: many
v_gene: TRBV3-1
CDR3aa: ASTGTSGSWTQY

j_gene: TRBJ2-7
abundance: NA
v_gene: TRBV6-1
CDR3aa: ASIPGNTRPYEQY

j_gene: TRBJ2-6
abundance: NA
v_gene: TRBV10-3
CDR3aa: AHALVDRFSGANVLT

j_gene: TRBJ2-2
abundance: many
v_gene: TRBV6-5
CDR3aa: ASSYSMVGGRLF